These 8 T cell receptor beta chains share one sample of origin, sequenced in a study of T cell repertoires in cytomegalovirus infection. TCRdb passed the reads through MiXCR, listing each CDR3 protein once. Of hundreds of thousands of distinct CDR3 sequences listed, roughly a quarter were seen once; the top ten hold 6.5% to 10%. Sequenced: CD8+ T cells from PBMCs. The receptors stem from a human donor in good health (CMV status not recorded). Some clones in this sample may be carry-over from other donors' samples.

The chain is built from TRBV29-1 and TRBJ2-7; D is ambiguous. The CDR3 is 11 amino acids. V lost 0 bases, J lost 4 bases, and 4 bases lay in between. Germline-derived CDR1 and CDR2 are SQVTM and ANQGSEA. CDR3 coding DNA: TGCAGCGTTGAAGAAGAATACGAGCAGTACTTC. This sequence encodes CSVEEEYEQYF.

This clonotype appeared once. The gene calls are TRBV5-1 and TRBJ2-7; 15 nucleotides line up with TRBD2. The germline V gene has CDR1 SGHRS and CDR2 YFSETQ. Trimming at V came to 6 bases and at J to 2 bases, leaving 9 bases not matched to a gene. The length of the CDR3 is 17 residues. The CDR3 region is CASNSGTSGGHTYEQYF. CDR3 in DNA: TGCGCCAGCAACAGCGGGACTAGCGGGGGGCACACCTACGAGCAGTACTTC.

This clonotype was seen only a few times. This chain connects TRBV20-1 to TRBJ2-1; 12 bases align to TRBD2. In germline, CDR1 is DFQATT, CDR2 SNEGSKA (reference sequence). The trim removed 0 bases at V and 7 bases at J, leaving 10 bases unmatched. This CDR3 contains 17 residues. Here the CDR3 reads CSARDSAGTSGLNEQFF. The CDR3 bases are TGCAGTGCTAGAGATTCCGCTGGGACTAGCGGGTTGAATGAGCAGTTCTTC.

Ten or more counts support this clonotype. The gene calls are TRBV7-6 and TRBJ2-1; 12 nucleotides match TRBD2. J gave up 8 bases and V 6 bases, and 8 bases lay outside the gene matches. Germline V CDR1 and CDR2: SGHVS, FNYEAQ. This CDR3 is 15 amino acids long. In DNA, the CDR3 is TGTGCCAGCAGTCTAGCGGGGGGGAATCGGCATGAGCAGTTCTTC. The encoded protein is CASSLAGGNRHEQFF.

Ten or more counts support this clonotype. The V call is TRBV12-3 or TRBV12-4, the J call TRBJ1-1; D gene unclear. V shed 0 bases and J shed 3 bases, with 17 bases lying between them. CDR3 length: 17 amino acids. For the CDR3, the DNA is TGTGCCAGCAGTTTAGCTCTGACGGGAGGAGAATACACTGAAGCTTTCTTT. This codes for CASSLALTGGEYTEAFF.

This clonotype was detected only a few times. The gene calls are TRBV18 and TRBJ1-2, with TRBD1 as a possible D gene (6 bases). The germline CDR1 and CDR2 sequences are KGHSH and LQKENI. V gave up 5 bases and J gave up 3 bases, with 13 bases separating them. This CDR3 region has 14 residues. CDR3 nucleotides: TGTGCCAGCTCAGACCGGGACAACGACTATGGCTACACCTTC. Its translation: CASSDRDNDYGYTF.

There are many counts of this clonotype. The genes are TRBV6-1 and TRBJ1-2; D possibly corresponds to TRBD1 (5 bases). CDR3 length: 16 residues. V was clipped by 3 bases and J by 0 bases, with 14 bases between them. Germline CDR1 reads MNHNS; CDR2 reads SASEGT. The CDR3 sequence is CASSEPGGPANYGYTF. CDR3 nucleotides: TGTGCCAGCAGTGAGCCGGGGGGACCCGCTAACTATGGCTACACCTTC.

This clonotype was seen repeatedly, ten times or more. The rearrangement links TRBV7-8 to TRBJ2-7; D perhaps matches TRBD1 (6 bases). Per the germline V gene, CDR1 is SGHVS and CDR2 is FQNEAQ. The CDR3 runs 15 residues. V dropped 3 bases and J dropped 0 bases, with 12 bases sitting between them. CDR3 in DNA: TGTGCCAGCAGCTTGATTCCAGGGGACTCCTACGAGCAGTACGTC. This encodes CASSLIPGDSYEQYV.